This passage covers 19 T cell receptor beta chains from one sample sequenced in a study of cytomegalovirus exposure and HLA in healthy donors. Vbeta (60) and Jbeta (13) primers were used in the PCR. The data were produced by immunoSEQ multiplex PCR, yet TCRdb's version contains in-frame clones alone and is incomplete. This sample has over 150,000 clones, with 75% to 85% found just once. Material for sequencing was PBMCs. The source of these receptors is a boy between 5 and 17 years old in good health and CMV-seronegative.

Turning to this clone: Sequence at one end of the junction differs from germline and may be a read error. The chain is built from TRBV7-9 and TRBJ2-5; 8 bases map to TRBD1. The CDR3 has 19 amino acids. The germline gives CDR1 SEHNR, CDR2 FQNEAQ (reference sequence). The CDR3 reads CSSSRSYGTGIGGGETQYF. The DNA for the CDR3 is TGTTCCAGCAGTAGAAGTTATGGGACAGGTATCGGTGGCGGAGAGACCCAGTACTTC.

The V and J genes are TRBV4-2 and TRBJ1-1, with D hard to call. The V end lost 1 base, the J end lost 0 bases, and 15 bases lay between the germline ends. The CDR3 runs to 17 residues. Germline V gene data show CDR1 as LGHNA and CDR2 as YNFKEQ. CDR3 amino acids: CASSQGTGGIMNTEAFF. The CDR3 DNA reads TGTGCCAGCAGCCAAGGCACGGGAGGAATTATGAACACTGAAGCTTTCTTT.

The chain couples TRBV5-1 to TRBJ2-1, with 8 bases matching TRBD2. There are 16 residues in the CDR3. The V segment lost 4 bases and the J segment 7 bases; nucleotides outside the gene matches: 13. Germline V gene lookup returns CDR1 SGHRS and CDR2 YFSETQ. The CDR3: CASSPSLREAGNEQFF. CDR3 coding DNA: TGCGCCAGCAGCCCTTCCCTGCGGGAGGCCGGGAATGAGCAGTTCTTC.

This clone occurred once. V and J are TRBV5-1 and TRBJ1-5, with D maybe TRBD1 (5 bases). Germline V lookup: CDR1 SGHRS, CDR2 YFSETQ. This CDR3 region has 13 residues. V lost 3 bases, J lost 7 bases, and 11 bases lay in between. CDR3 sequence reads: CASSSTQGQPQHF. The CDR3 DNA follows: TGCGCCAGCAGCTCAACCCAGGGACAGCCCCAGCATTTT.

The J gene is TRBJ2-7, the V gene TRBV5-1; the match to TRBD1 covers 9 bases. The CDR3 spans 15 residues. J lost 6 bases, V lost 4 bases, and 11 bases had no gene match. Germline-derived CDR1 and CDR2 are SGHRS and YFSETQ. The CDR3, as DNA: TGCGCCAGCAGCCACGGAGACAGGGGGGTAGGCGAGCAGTACTTC. This gives the protein CASSHGDRGVGEQYF.

The V and J genes are TRBV12-5 and TRBJ2-1; weak D call: TRBD1 (5 bases). There are 18 residues in the CDR3. V was cut by 3 bases and J by 0 bases, with 18 bases left in between. CDR1 is LGHNT and CDR2 is FRNRAP in the germline V gene. The DNA of the CDR3 is TGTGCTAGTGGTTTTCTACTCCCTGACAGAAGCTCCTACAATGAGCAGTTCTTC. Protein product: CASGFLLPDRSSYNEQFF.

The chain recombines TRBV30 with TRBJ1-6; the match to TRBD1 covers 8 bases. V lost 3 bases and J lost 7; bases outside the gene matches: 8. The CDR3 totals 15 residues. Germline CDR1 reads GTSNPN; CDR2 reads SVGIG (reference sequence). In nucleotides, the CDR3 is TGTGCCTGGAGAAAGGGAGGACAGGGAAATTCACCCCTCCACTTT. Its translation: CAWRKGGQGNSPLHF.

This chain joins TRBV19 and TRBJ2-3; D is perhaps TRBD2 (6 bases). V lost 4 bases to trimming and J lost 6 bases, with 14 bases between them. Germline V gene lookup returns CDR1 LNHDA and CDR2 SQIVND (reference sequence). The CDR3 loop spans 14 amino acids. The CDR3 reads CASSSGTMGDTQYF. As DNA, the CDR3 is TGTGCCAGTAGTAGCGGGACCATGGGGGATACGCAGTATTTT. Filled out from reference TRBV19 and TRBJ2-3, the complete variable domain reads DGGITQSPKYLFRKEGQNVTLSCEQNLNHDAMYWYRQDPGQGLRLIYYSQIVNDFQKGDIAEGYSVSREKKESFPLTVTSAQKNPTAFYLCASSSGTMGDTQYFGPGTRLTVL.

The gene calls are TRBV7-8 and TRBJ2-7; a weak D match, TRBD2 (5 bases). Looked up from germline, CDR1 is SGHVS and CDR2 is FQNEAQ. Trimming took off 3 bases at V and 6 bases at J, with 24 bases between the two ends. The CDR3 covers 17 residues. The CDR3: CASSFRGRGYRPGEQYF. The CDR3 DNA is TGTGCCAGCAGCTTCCGGGGTAGAGGGTACCGACCGGGCGAGCAGTACTTC.

The genes are TRBV5-5 and TRBJ1-5, with D possibly TRBD1 on 6 matching bases. The germline V and J ends were trimmed by 3 bases and 0 bases, with 10 bases remaining between them. The length of the CDR3 is 15 residues. CDR1 is SGHKS, CDR2 YYEKEE, per germline (reference sequence). The CDR3 here is CASSSGVNSNQPQHF. CDR3 nucleotide sequence: TGTGCCAGCAGCTCAGGGGTAAATAGCAATCAGCCCCAGCATTTT.

This rearrangement joins TRBV10-3 to TRBJ1-2, with D perhaps matching TRBD1 (6 bases). Germline lookup yields CDR1 ENHRY and CDR2 SYGVKD. V was clipped by 2 bases and J by 1 base, with 14 bases between them. CDR3 length: 16 amino acids. CDR3 coding DNA: TGTGCCATCAGTGAGGAGGGGACACTTATTAACTATGGCTACACCTTC. It is translated as CAISEEGTLINYGYTF.

This clone was found a few times. In DNA form, the CDR3 reads TGTGCCAGCAGTGACCCCGGACAGGGACACTATGGCTACACCTTC. Translation: CASSDPGQGHYGYTF. This chain links TRBV2 with TRBJ1-2, with 8 bases matching TRBD1. The germline CDR1 and CDR2 sequences are SNHLY and FYNNEI. CDR3 length: 15 amino acids. J lost 3 bases, V lost 3 bases, and 6 bases had no gene match.

The chain has TRBV29-1 and TRBJ2-1, with TRBD2 identical over 8 bases. V lost 3 bases, J lost 5 bases, and 9 bases stayed unmatched. This CDR3 is built from 15 residues. CDR1 SQVTM and CDR2 ANQGSEA come from the germline V gene. Written as DNA, the CDR3 is TGCAGCGTTGAGGAGCGGGGGACCAACAACAATGAGCAGTTCTTC. This gives the protein CSVEERGTNNNEQFF.

The V call is TRBV11-3, the J call TRBJ1-1, with 8 bases that match TRBD1. The V gene's germline CDR1 is SGHNT and CDR2 YENEEA. V was pared by 3 bases and J by 3 bases, with 6 bases of the junction left unmatched. The CDR3 covers 15 residues. The chain's CDR3 is CASSFGQGGDTEAFF. The CDR3 bases are TGTGCCAGCAGCTTTGGACAGGGCGGGGACACTGAAGCTTTCTTT.

This clone was recorded only once. The rearrangement uses TRBV5-1 and TRBJ2-7; 7 bases map to TRBD2. J gave up 6 bases and V 0 bases, and 3 bases lay outside the gene matches. This CDR3 region has 13 residues. Germline values: CDR1 SGHRS, CDR2 YFSETQ. The CDR3 protein is CASSLAGGTEQYF. In DNA, the CDR3 is TGCGCCAGCAGCTTGGCCGGGGGGACCGAGCAGTACTTC.

This chain joins TRBV6-6 and TRBJ1-6; D gene unclear. Germline V gives CDR1 MNHNY, CDR2 SVGAGI (reference sequence). The V end was cut by 2 bases, the J end by 0 bases, with 8 bases between. The CDR3 is 16 residues long. The DNA for the CDR3 is TGTGCCAGCAGTTACCGGGAGATCTCCTATAATTCACCCCTCCACTTT. Residues: CASSYREISYNSPLHF.

The chain is built from TRBV4-1 and TRBJ2-1, with 9 bases matching TRBD2. The CDR3 consists of 17 residues. Germline V gene data show CDR1 as MGHRA and CDR2 as YSYEKL. J lost 4 bases, V lost 3 bases, and 10 bases had no gene match. DNA of the CDR3: TGCGCCAGCAGCCAGGGCGGGGGGGCGGGACTATACAATGAGCAGTTCTTC. As protein: CASSQGGGAGLYNEQFF.

This clone was found once. The rearrangement uses TRBV6-6 and TRBJ1-2; tentatively, D is TRBD1 (6 bases). Trimming took 7 bases from V and 8 from J, leaving 20 bases between them. Germline-derived CDR1 and CDR2 are MNHNY and SVGAGI (reference sequence). The CDR3 covers 14 residues. CDR3 coding DNA: TGTGCCAGCATCAGGGGCGCAGAGACGCGCGGCTACACCTTC. Amino acid sequence: CASIRGAETRGYTF.

V and J are TRBV29-1 and TRBJ1-4; TRBD1 is a possible D gene (6 bases). Germline V gene lookup returns CDR1 SQVTM and CDR2 ANQGSEA. V was pared by 6 bases and J by 8 bases, with 13 bases between. This CDR3 is built from 12 residues. The CDR3 here is CSVLTQGEKLFF. CDR3 in DNA: TGCAGCGTCCTGACCCAGGGGGAAAAACTGTTTTTT.